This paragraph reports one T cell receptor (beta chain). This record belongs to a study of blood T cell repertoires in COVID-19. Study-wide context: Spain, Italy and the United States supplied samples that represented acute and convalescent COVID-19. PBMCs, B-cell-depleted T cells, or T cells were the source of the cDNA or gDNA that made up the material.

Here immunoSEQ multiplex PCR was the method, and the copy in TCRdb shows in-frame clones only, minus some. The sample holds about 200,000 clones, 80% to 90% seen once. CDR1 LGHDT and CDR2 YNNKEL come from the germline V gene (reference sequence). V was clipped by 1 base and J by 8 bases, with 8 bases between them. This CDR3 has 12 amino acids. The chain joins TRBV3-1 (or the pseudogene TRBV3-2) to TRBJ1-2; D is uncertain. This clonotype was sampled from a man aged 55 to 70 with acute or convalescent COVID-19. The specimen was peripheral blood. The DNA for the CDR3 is TGTGCCAGCAGCCAAGGGATCGGGGGCTACACCTTC. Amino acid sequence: CASSQGIGGYTF.